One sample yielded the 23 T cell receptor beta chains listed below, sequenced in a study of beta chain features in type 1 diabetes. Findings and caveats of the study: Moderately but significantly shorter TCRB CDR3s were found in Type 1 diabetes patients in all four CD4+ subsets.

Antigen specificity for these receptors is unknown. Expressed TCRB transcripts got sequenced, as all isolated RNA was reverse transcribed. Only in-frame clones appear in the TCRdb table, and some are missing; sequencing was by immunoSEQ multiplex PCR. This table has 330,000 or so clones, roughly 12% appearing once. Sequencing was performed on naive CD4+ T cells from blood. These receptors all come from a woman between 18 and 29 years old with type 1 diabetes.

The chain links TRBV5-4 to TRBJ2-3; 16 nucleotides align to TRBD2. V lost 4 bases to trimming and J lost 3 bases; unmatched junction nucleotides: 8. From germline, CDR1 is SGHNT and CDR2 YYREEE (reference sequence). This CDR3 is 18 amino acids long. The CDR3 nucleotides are TGTGCCAGCAGCGTACAGGGACTAGCGGGAGGGCCAACAGATACGCAGTATTTT. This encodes CASSVQGLAGGPTDTQYF.

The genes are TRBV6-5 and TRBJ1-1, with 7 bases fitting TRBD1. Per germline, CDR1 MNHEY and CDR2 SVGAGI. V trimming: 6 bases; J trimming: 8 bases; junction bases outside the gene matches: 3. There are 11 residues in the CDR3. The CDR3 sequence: CASRQTGEAFF. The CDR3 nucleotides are TGTGCCAGCAGGCAGACAGGGGAAGCTTTCTTT.

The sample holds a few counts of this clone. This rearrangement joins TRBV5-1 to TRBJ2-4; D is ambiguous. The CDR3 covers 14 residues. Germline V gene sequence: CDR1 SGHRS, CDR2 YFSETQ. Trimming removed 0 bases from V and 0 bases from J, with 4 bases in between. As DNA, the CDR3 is TGCGCCAGCAGCTTGGACATAGCCAAAAACATTCAGTACTTC. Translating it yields CASSLDIAKNIQYF.

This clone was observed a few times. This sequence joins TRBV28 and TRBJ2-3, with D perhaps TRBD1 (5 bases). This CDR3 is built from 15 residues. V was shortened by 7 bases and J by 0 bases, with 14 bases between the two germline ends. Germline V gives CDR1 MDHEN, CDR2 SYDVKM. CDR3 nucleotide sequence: TGTGCCAGCACATACTGGGGCAGCAGCACAGATACGCAGTATTTT. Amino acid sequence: CASTYWGSSTDTQYF.

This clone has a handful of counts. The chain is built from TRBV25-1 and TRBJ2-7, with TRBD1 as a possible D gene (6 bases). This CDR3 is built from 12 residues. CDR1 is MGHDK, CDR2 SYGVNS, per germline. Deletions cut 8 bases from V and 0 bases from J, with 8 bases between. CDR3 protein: CASQGSSYEQYF. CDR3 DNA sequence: TGTGCCAGCCAGGGGAGCTCCTACGAGCAGTACTTC.

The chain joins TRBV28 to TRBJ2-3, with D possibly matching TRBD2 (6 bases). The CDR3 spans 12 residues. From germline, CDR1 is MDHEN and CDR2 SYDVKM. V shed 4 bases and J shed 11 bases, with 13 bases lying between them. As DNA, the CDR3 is TGTGCCAGCAGTTCGTGGGAGGCAGGGCAGTATTTT. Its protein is CASSSWEAGQYF.

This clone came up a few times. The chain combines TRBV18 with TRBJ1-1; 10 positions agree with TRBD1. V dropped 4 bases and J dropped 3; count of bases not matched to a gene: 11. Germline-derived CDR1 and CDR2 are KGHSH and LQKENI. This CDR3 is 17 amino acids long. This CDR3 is CASSQRTGGTLDTEAFF. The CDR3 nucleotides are TGTGCCAGCTCACAAAGGACAGGGGGGACATTGGACACTGAAGCTTTCTTT. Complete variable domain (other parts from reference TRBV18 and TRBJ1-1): NAGVMQNPRHLVRRRGQEARLRCSPMKGHSHVYWYRQLPEEGLKFMVYLQKENIIDESGMPKERFSAEFPKEGPSILRIQQVVRGDSAAYFCASSQRTGGTLDTEAFFGQGTRLTVV.

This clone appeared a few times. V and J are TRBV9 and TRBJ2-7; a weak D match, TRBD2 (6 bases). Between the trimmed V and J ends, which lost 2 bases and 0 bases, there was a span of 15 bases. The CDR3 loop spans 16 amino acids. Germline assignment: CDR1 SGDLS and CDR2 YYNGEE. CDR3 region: CASSVRGTAISYEQYF. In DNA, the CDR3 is TGTGCCAGCAGCGTTCGGGGGACCGCGATCTCCTACGAGCAGTACTTC.

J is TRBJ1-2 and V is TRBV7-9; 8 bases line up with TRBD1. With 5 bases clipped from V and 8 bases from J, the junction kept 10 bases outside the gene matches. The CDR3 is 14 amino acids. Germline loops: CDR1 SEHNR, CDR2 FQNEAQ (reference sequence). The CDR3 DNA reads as TGTGCCAGCAGCGACAGCAGGGGGCTGCGGGGCTACACCTTC. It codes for CASSDSRGLRGYTF.

The CDR3 region is CATRLHLELFF. As DNA, the CDR3 is TGTGCCACCAGATTGCACCTAGAACTGTTTTTT. The genes are TRBV28 and TRBJ2-2; D call uncertain. V gave up 10 bases and J gave up 14 bases, with 17 bases separating them. This CDR3 contains 11 residues. Germline V gene lookup returns CDR1 MDHEN and CDR2 SYDVKM. The whole variable domain, filled in from reference TRBV28 and TRBJ2-2, reads DVKVTQSSRYLVKRTGEKVFLECVQDMDHENMFWYRQDPGLGLRLIYFSYDVKMKEKGDIPEGYSVSREKKERFSLILESASTNQTSMYLCATRLHLELFFGEGSRLTVL.

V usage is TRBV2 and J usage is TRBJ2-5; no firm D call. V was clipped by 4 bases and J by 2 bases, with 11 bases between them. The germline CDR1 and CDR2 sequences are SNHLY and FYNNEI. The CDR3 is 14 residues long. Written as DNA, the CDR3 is TGTGCCAGCAGTGTATCAAACAGACAAGAGACCCAGTACTTC. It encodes CASSVSNRQETQYF.

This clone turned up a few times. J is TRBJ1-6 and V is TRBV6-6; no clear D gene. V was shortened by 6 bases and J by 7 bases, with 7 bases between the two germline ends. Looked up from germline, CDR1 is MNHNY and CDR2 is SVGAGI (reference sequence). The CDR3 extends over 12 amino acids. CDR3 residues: CASSRGNSPLHF. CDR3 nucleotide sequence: TGTGCCAGCAGCCGCGGGAATTCACCCCTCCACTTT.

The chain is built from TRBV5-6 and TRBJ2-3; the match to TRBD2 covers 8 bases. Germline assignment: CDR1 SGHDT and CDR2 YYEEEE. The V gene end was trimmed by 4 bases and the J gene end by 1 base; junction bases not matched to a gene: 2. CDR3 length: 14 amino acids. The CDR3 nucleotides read TGTGCCAGCAGCCCGACTAGCGGCACAGATACGCAGTATTTT. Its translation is CASSPTSGTDTQYF.

The CDR3 loop is CATRASSADTQYF. The CDR3 DNA follows: TGTGCCACCCGAGCTTCTTCGGCAGATACGCAGTATTTT. V and J are TRBV15 and TRBJ2-3; D remains ambiguous. The CDR3 is 13 residues long. V lost 8 bases and J 4 bases, leaving 13 bases between the germline ends. Germline assignment: CDR1 LNHNV and CDR2 YYDKDF (reference sequence).

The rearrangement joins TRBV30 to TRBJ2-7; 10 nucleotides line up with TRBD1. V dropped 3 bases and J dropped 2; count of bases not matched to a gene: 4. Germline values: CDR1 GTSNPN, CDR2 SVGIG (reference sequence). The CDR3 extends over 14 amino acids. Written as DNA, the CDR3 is TGTGCCTGGAGAGGACAGGGGGTCCCCTACGAGCAGTACTTC. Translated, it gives CAWRGQGVPYEQYF. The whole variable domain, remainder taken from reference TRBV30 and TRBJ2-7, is SQTIHQWPATLVQPVGSPLSLECTVEGTSNPNLYWYRQAAGRGLQLLFYSVGIGQISSEVPQNLSASRPQDRQFILSSKKLLLSDSGFYLCAWRGQGVPYEQYFGPGTRLTVT.

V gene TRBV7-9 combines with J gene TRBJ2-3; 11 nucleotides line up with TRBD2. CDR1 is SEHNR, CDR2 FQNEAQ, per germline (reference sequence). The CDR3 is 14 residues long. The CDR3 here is CAYSGRAHTDTQYF. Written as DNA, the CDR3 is TGTGCTTATAGCGGGAGGGCCCATACAGATACGCAGTATTTT.

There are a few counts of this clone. The CDR3 spells CASVSRGGGYEQYF. CDR3 sequence (DNA): TGTGCCAGCGTGTCGAGGGGAGGGGGATACGAGCAGTACTTC. The rearrangement uses TRBV28 and TRBJ2-7; possibly TRBD2 for D (7 bases). CDR1 is MDHEN and CDR2 is SYDVKM in the germline V gene. V lost 8 bases to trimming and J lost 4 bases, with 18 bases between them. This CDR3 contains 14 residues.

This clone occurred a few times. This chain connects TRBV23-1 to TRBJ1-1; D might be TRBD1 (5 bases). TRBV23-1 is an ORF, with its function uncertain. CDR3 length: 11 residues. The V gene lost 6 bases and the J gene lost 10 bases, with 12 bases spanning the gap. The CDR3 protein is CASSLGGVAFF. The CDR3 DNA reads TGCGCCAGCAGCCTGGGGGGGGTAGCTTTCTTT.

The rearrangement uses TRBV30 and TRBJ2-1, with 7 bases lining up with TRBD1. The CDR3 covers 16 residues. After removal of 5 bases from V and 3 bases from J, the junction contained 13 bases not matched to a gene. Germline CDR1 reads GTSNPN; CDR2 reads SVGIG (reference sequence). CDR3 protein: CAWRASGQHFYNEQFF. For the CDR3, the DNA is TGTGCCTGGCGTGCTTCGGGACAGCACTTCTACAATGAGCAGTTCTTC.

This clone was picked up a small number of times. The CDR3 is CASSDSGGGGLNEQYF. Here the CDR3 DNA reads TGCGCCAGCAGCGACTCTGGTGGCGGGGGGTTAAACGAGCAGTACTTC. The V and J genes are TRBV4-3 and TRBJ2-7; TRBD2 matches 8 bases. Germline V gene data show CDR1 as LGHNA and CDR2 as YSLEER. V trimming: 5 bases; J trimming: 5 bases; junction bases outside the gene matches: 14. The CDR3 spans 16 residues.

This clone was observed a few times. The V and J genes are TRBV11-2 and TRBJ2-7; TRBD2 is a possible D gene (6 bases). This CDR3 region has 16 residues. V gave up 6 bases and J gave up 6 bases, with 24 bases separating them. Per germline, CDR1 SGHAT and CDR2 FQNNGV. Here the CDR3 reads CASRLPGSGGASEQYF. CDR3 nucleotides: TGTGCCAGCAGACTTCCCGGTTCTGGAGGGGCGAGCGAGCAGTACTTC.

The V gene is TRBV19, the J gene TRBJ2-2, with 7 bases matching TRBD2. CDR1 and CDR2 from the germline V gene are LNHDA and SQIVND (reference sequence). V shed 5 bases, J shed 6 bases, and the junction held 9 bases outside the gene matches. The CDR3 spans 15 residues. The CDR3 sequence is CASSSGGSGSGELFF. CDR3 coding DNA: TGTGCCAGTAGTTCTGGCGGGAGTGGTTCCGGGGAGCTGTTTTTT. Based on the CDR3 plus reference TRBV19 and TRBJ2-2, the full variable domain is DGGITQSPKYLFRKEGQNVTLSCEQNLNHDAMYWYRQDPGQGLRLIYYSQIVNDFQKGDIAEGYSVSREKKESFPLTVTSAQKNPTAFYLCASSSGGSGSGELFFGEGSRLTVL.

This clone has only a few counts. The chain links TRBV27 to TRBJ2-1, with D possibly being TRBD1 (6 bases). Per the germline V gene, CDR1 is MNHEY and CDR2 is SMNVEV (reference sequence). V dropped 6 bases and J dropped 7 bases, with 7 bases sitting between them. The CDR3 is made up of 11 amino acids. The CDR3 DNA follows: TGTGCCAGCAGGCAGGGGAATGAGCAGTTCTTC. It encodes CASRQGNEQFF.